A single T cell receptor beta chain is shown here with its context. Its matching antigen is unknown. This entry is derived from a study of CD8 T cells in Susac syndrome. Study summary: At blood draw, Susac syndrome patients were therapy-naive, on corticosteroids, or on intravenous immunoglobulin alone. Notes on the study in general: CD8+ clonal expansion in Susac was maximal in TEMRA cells and in active patients.

RNA totalling about 0.5 to 1 ug underwent reverse transcription with random hexamers. immunoSEQ multiplex PCR amplified TCR beta CDR3 across 54 Vbeta, 13 Jbeta. TCRdb itself ran the immunoSEQ multiplex PCR reads through MiXCR, one entry per CDR3 protein. The table lists tens of thousands of distinct CDR3 sequences, approximately 96% of them singletons. Input material: CD8+ T cells from PBMCs. The TCR originated in a human donor with Susac syndrome.

CDR3 in DNA: TGCAGTGCTACGGCGCGGGGTCATCTTCAGGAGACCCAGTACTTC. Its protein product is CSATARGHLQETQYF. The gene calls are TRBV20-1 and TRBJ2-5, with D perhaps matching TRBD2 (6 bases). The CDR3 sequence is 15 residues long. Between the trimmed V and J ends, which lost 4 bases and 5 bases, there was a span of 20 bases. CDR1 is DFQATT, CDR2 SNEGSKA, per germline (reference sequence).